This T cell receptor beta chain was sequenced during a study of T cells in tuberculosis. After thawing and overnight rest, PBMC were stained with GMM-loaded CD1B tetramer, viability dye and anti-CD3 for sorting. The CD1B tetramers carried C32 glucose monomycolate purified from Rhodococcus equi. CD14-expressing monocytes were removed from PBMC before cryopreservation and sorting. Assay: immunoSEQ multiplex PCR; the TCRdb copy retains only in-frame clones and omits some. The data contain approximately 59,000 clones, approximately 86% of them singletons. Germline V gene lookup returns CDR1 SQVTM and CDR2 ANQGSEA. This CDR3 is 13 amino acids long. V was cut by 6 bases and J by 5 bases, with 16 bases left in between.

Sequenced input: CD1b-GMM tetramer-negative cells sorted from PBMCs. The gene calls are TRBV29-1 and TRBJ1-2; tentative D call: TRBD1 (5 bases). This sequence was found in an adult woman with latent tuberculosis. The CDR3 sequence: CSVSIQGLYGYTF. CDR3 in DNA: TGCAGCGTGTCTATCCAGGGCCTTTATGGCTACACCTTC. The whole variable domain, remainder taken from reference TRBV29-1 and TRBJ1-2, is SAVISQKPSRDICQRGTSLTIQCQVDSQVTMMFWYRQQPGQSLTLIATANQGSEATYESGFVIDKFPISRPNLTFSTLTVSNMSPEDSSIYLCSVSIQGLYGYTFGSGTRLTVV.